The 32 T cell receptor beta chains listed next were all sequenced from one sample in a study of T-cell memory formation after mild COVID-19. TCRdb independently ran MiXCR on the 5' RACE reads; one entry per CDR3 protein. This table has about 210,000 distinct CDR3 sequences, roughly a tenth appearing once. The sample comprised PBMCs or a T cell subset sorted from them (not recorded which). These receptors were collected from a young man who had mild COVID-19 (a few samples of this study predate the infection). Cell type and time point are not known.

This sequence joins TRBV24-1 and TRBJ2-1; D might be TRBD1 or TRBD2, each matching 5 bases. The V gene lost 5 bases and the J gene lost 8 bases, with 6 bases spanning the gap. The CDR3 is 11 residues long. In germline, CDR1 is KGHDR, CDR2 SFDVKD. DNA of the CDR3: TGTGCCACCAGTGGAGGGGATGAGCAGTTCTTC. This codes for CATSGGDEQFF.

This clonotype was seen a few times. CDR3 coding DNA: TGTGCCAGCAGCCCACGGGGGGGCTCCTACAATGAGCAGTTCTTC. Residues: CASSPRGGSYNEQFF. The rearrangement uses TRBV11-2 and TRBJ2-1; 8 nucleotides match TRBD2. The CDR3 consists of 15 residues. J gave up 0 bases and V 5 bases, and 3 bases lay outside the gene matches. Germline V gene lookup returns CDR1 SGHAT and CDR2 FQNNGV.

This clonotype appeared many times. J is TRBJ2-5 and V is TRBV5-1; D may match TRBD1 or TRBD2 (5 bases each). This CDR3 has 14 amino acids. Deletions cut 4 bases from V and 2 bases from J, with 12 bases between. CDR1 is SGHRS, CDR2 YFSETQ, per germline. The CDR3 DNA sequence: TGCGCCAGCAGCGAATCGGGACGTCAAGAGACCCAGTACTTC. Its protein product is CASSESGRQETQYF.

The V call is TRBV12-3 or TRBV12-4, the J call TRBJ2-3; 10 positions agree with TRBD2. The length of the CDR3 is 14 residues. V gave up 6 bases and J gave up 6 bases; unmatched junction bases: 6. CDR3 residues: CASRSSGGGDTQYF. CDR3 nucleotides: TGTGCCAGCAGATCCAGCGGGGGGGGTGATACGCAGTATTTT.

This clonotype was detected once. The rearrangement uses TRBV4-3 and TRBJ1-6, with 9 bases matching TRBD1. V dropped 1 base and J dropped 10; count of bases not matched to a gene: 11. This CDR3 is 17 amino acids long. In germline, CDR1 is LGHNA, CDR2 YSLEER. DNA of the CDR3: TGCGCCAGCAGCCAAGCCCCACAGCGACAGGGGGGCTCACCCCTCCACTTT. As protein: CASSQAPQRQGGSPLHF.

This clonotype was detected a few times. V is TRBV12-3 or TRBV12-4 and J is TRBJ1-2; TRBD1 agrees at 8 bases. V trimming: 5 bases; J trimming: 8 bases; junction bases outside the gene matches: 10. The CDR3 length is 14 residues. CDR3 region: CASSATDRGRGYTF. CDR3 sequence (DNA): TGTGCCAGCAGTGCCACCGACAGGGGTAGGGGCTACACCTTC.

This clonotype occurred many times. The rearrangement links TRBV5-1 to TRBJ2-5, with D possibly TRBD1 on 7 matching bases. V lost 0 bases, J lost 7 bases, and 19 bases lay in between. CDR1 SGHRS and CDR2 YFSETQ come from the germline V gene. This CDR3 spans 16 amino acids. The CDR3 DNA sequence: TGCGCCAGCAGCTTGGGGACAGGCCAAGGAGCGGGGACCCAGTACTTC. It specifies CASSLGTGQGAGTQYF. Variable domain in full (rest from reference TRBV5-1 and TRBJ2-5): KAGVTQTPRYLIKTRGQQVTLSCSPISGHRSVSWYQQTPGQGLQFLFEYFSETQRNKGNFPGRFSGRQFSNSRSEMNVSTLELGDSALYLCASSLGTGQGAGTQYFGPGTRLLVL.

This clonotype was seen repeatedly, ten times or more. This chain uses TRBV7-6 with TRBJ2-1; possible D gene TRBD2, 6 bases. Germline assignment: CDR1 SGHVS and CDR2 FNYEAQ. The CDR3 consists of 14 residues. Deletions cut 1 base from V and 6 bases from J, with 10 bases between. CDR3 DNA: TGTGCCAGCAGCTTAGTGTTCGGGGGCAATGAGCAGTTCTTC. Amino acid sequence: CASSLVFGGNEQFF.

This clonotype was observed many times. CDR3 loop: CASSFSGAGNSPLHF. In DNA, the CDR3 is TGTGCCAGCAGTTTCTCAGGGGCGGGGAATTCACCCCTCCACTTT. The chain recombines TRBV27 with TRBJ1-6; D possibly corresponds to TRBD1 (6 bases). With 3 bases removed from V and 7 bases from J, the gap between germline ends came to 13 bases. From germline, CDR1 is MNHEY and CDR2 SMNVEV (reference sequence). This CDR3 is built from 15 residues.

The chain has TRBV4-2 and TRBJ2-1; TRBD2 matches at 8 bases. The CDR3 sequence is 18 residues long. With 0 bases clipped from V and 4 bases from J, the junction kept 11 bases outside the gene matches. CDR1 and CDR2 from the germline V gene are LGHNA and YNFKEQ. The CDR3 here is CASSQESTSGGRYNEQFF. CDR3 DNA: TGTGCCAGCAGCCAAGAGAGCACCAGCGGGGGAAGATACAATGAGCAGTTCTTC.

This clonotype has just a few counts. The chain combines TRBV5-1 with TRBJ2-7; tentatively, D is TRBD1 (6 bases). Trimming removed 4 bases at V and 2 bases at J, with 22 bases between. The CDR3 contains 17 residues. CDR1 SGHRS and CDR2 YFSETQ come from the germline V gene. CDR3 sequence reads: CASSRTPAGTNTYEQYF. CDR3 coding DNA: TGCGCCAGCAGCCGGACCCCTGCCGGGACAAATACCTACGAGCAGTACTTC.

This clonotype appeared a few times. This chain links TRBV7-2 with TRBJ1-3; D gene unclear. This CDR3 has 13 residues. V lost 5 bases and J lost 2, with 7 bases in between. Per the germline V gene, CDR1 is SGHTA and CDR2 is FQGNSA. The CDR3 loop is CASSTDPGNTIYF. The CDR3 DNA reads as TGTGCCAGCAGCACAGATCCTGGAAACACCATATATTTT.

In this sample, this clonotype turned up a few times. The chain is built from TRBV4-3 and TRBJ2-3, with 11 bases lining up with TRBD2. This CDR3 has 18 amino acids. CDR1 and CDR2 (germline): LGHNA, YSLEER. V shed 0 bases, J shed 2 bases, and the junction held 7 bases outside the gene matches. CDR3 sequence (DNA): TGCGCCAGCAGCCAAGAGGTAGCGGGGGGGCCTATCACAGATACGCAGTATTTT. This translates into CASSQEVAGGPITDTQYF.

This clonotype has a handful of counts. The rearrangement links TRBV25-1 to TRBJ2-5; 8 nucleotides align to TRBD2. CDR1 is MGHDK, CDR2 SYGVNS, per germline. V was pared by 8 bases and J by 5 bases, with 7 bases of the junction left unmatched. The CDR3 runs to 13 residues. Here the CDR3 reads CASRGGVLETQYF. The CDR3 DNA is TGTGCCAGCCGGGGGGGCGTGTTGGAGACCCAGTACTTC. The full variable domain, in which reference TRBV25-1 and TRBJ2-5 provide the parts outside the CDR3, is EADIYQTPRYLVIGTGKKITLECSQTMGHDKMYWYQQDPGMELHLIHYSYGVNSTEKGDLSSESTVSRIRTEHFPLTLESARPSHTSQYLCASRGGVLETQYFGPGTRLLVL.

This sequence joins TRBV6-2 or TRBV6-3 and TRBJ1-1, with D unresolved. V was shortened by 4 bases and J by 6 bases, with 12 bases between the two germline ends. The V gene's germline CDR1 is MNHEY and CDR2 SVGEGT. CDR3 length: 13 amino acids. This CDR3 is CASSWSGKAEAFF. CDR3 DNA: TGTGCCAGCAGTTGGTCGGGAAAGGCTGAAGCTTTCTTT.

V usage is TRBV18 and J usage is TRBJ2-7; D call uncertain. This CDR3 is 14 amino acids long. The V gene's germline CDR1 is KGHSH and CDR2 LQKENI. V lost 3 bases, J lost 1 base, and 10 bases lay in between. In DNA, the CDR3 is TGTGCCAGCTCACCGCCTGATCAATCCTACGAGCAGTACGTC. This encodes CASSPPDQSYEQYV.

This clonotype was detected a few times. This chain uses TRBV20-1 with TRBJ2-7; D unclear. CDR3 length equals 14 residues. V lost 1 base, J lost 6 bases, and 16 bases lay in between. In germline, CDR1 is DFQATT, CDR2 SNEGSKA (reference sequence). In DNA form, the CDR3 reads TGCAGTGCTAGAGTAGGCGGCCCCAGCTCCGAGCAGTACGTC. Translation: CSARVGGPSSEQYV.

The V call is TRBV28, the J call TRBJ1-3; D gene ambiguous. Germline values: CDR1 MDHEN, CDR2 SYDVKM. The CDR3 runs to 13 residues. V gave up 5 bases and J gave up 2 bases, with 7 bases separating them. CDR3 bases: TGTGCCAGCAGTATCACCACTGGAAACACCATATATTTT. It encodes CASSITTGNTIYF.

There are a few counts of this clonotype. The chain recombines TRBV6-5 with TRBJ2-3; D gene unclear. CDR3 length: 14 amino acids. Germline V gene data show CDR1 as MNHEY and CDR2 as SVGAGI. V lost 9 bases and J 0 bases, leaving 13 bases between the germline ends. CDR3 loop: CASHRSVSTDTQYF. CDR3 nucleotides: TGTGCCAGTCATAGGTCAGTTAGCACAGATACGCAGTATTTT.

In this sample, this clonotype turned up a few times. This chain joins TRBV20-1 and TRBJ1-1; D not resolved. The germline V gene has CDR1 DFQATT and CDR2 SNEGSKA (reference sequence). The germline V and J ends were trimmed by 0 bases and 1 base, with 9 bases remaining between them. This CDR3 has 14 residues. CDR3 sequence (DNA): TGCAGTGCTAGAGACGCCCGACAGAACACTGAAGCTTTCTTT. Its translation: CSARDARQNTEAFF.

Details on this clonotype: A much larger clone lies a single base off, so this may be a read error. The chain carries TRBV4-2 and TRBJ2-3, with D perhaps matching TRBD1 (5 bases). This CDR3 comprises 15 residues. Germline CDR1 is LGHNA and CDR2 is YNFKEQ. As DNA, the CDR3 is TGTGCCAGCGGCCAAGGGGATTTAGGCACAGATACGCAGTATTTT. The encoded protein is CASGQGDLGTDTQYF.

The rearrangement uses TRBV7-2 and TRBJ2-7; TRBD1 matches at 8 bases. Germline CDR1 is SGHTA and CDR2 is FQGNSA. There are 13 residues in the CDR3. With 8 bases clipped from V and 7 bases from J, the junction kept 10 bases outside the gene matches. The CDR3 DNA is TGTGCCAGCGGGCAGGGGGCGGTCAGGGAGCAGTACTTC. This codes for CASGQGAVREQYF.

The chain has TRBV5-1 and TRBJ2-1; D might be TRBD1 (6 bases). CDR1 and CDR2 (germline): SGHRS, YFSETQ. Trimming took 0 bases from V and 5 from J, leaving 9 bases between them. This CDR3 region has 14 residues. CDR3: CASSLGTVDNEQFF. In nucleotides, the CDR3 is TGCGCCAGCAGCTTGGGGACAGTAGACAATGAGCAGTTCTTC. Full variable domain (remainder filled in from reference TRBV5-1 and TRBJ2-1): KAGVTQTPRYLIKTRGQQVTLSCSPISGHRSVSWYQQTPGQGLQFLFEYFSETQRNKGNFPGRFSGRQFSNSRSEMNVSTLELGDSALYLCASSLGTVDNEQFFGPGTRLTVL.

The chain links TRBV30 to TRBJ2-7; a possible D gene is TRBD1 (6 bases). The CDR3 is made up of 12 amino acids. Germline CDR1 GTSNPN, CDR2 SVGIG (reference sequence). Trimming took off 5 bases at V and 2 bases at J, with 10 bases between the two ends. The DNA for the CDR3 is TGTGCCTGGGGGGGCGGACCCTACGAGCAGTACTTC. It is translated as CAWGGGPYEQYF.

The chain joins TRBV5-5 to TRBJ1-1; 7 bases agree with TRBD1. This CDR3 is 16 amino acids long. CDR1 and CDR2 (germline): SGHKS, YYEKEE (reference sequence). V dropped 0 bases and J dropped 0; count of bases not matched to a gene: 5. CDR3 loop: CASSLVGGGLNTEAFF. The CDR3 DNA sequence: TGTGCCAGCAGCTTGGTCGGAGGGGGCCTGAACACTGAAGCTTTCTTT.

This clonotype was observed many times. The J gene is TRBJ2-1, the V gene TRBV12-3 or TRBV12-4, with 9 bases lining up with TRBD2. Trimming removed 6 bases from V and 12 bases from J; junction bases left unmatched: 15. CDR3 length: 15 amino acids. This chain's CDR3 is CASSQAGLAGYGQFF. The CDR3 region has the DNA TGTGCCAGCAGCCAAGCGGGTCTAGCGGGATATGGGCAGTTCTTC.

V usage is TRBV5-1 and J usage is TRBJ2-1; 8 bases line up with TRBD1. The J segment lost 6 bases and the V segment lost 3 bases, leaving 5 bases of the junction unmatched. CDR3 length: 14 residues. Looked up from germline, CDR1 is SGHRS and CDR2 is YFSETQ. CDR3 nucleotide sequence: TGCGCCAGCAGCTCCCGGACAGGGCCCAATGAGCAGTTCTTC. Translating it yields CASSSRTGPNEQFF.

This clonotype was seen only a few times. The chain joins TRBV25-1 to TRBJ2-2; no definite D call. The CDR3 totals 14 residues. V was pared by 0 bases and J by 4 bases, with 6 bases between. Germline values: CDR1 MGHDK, CDR2 SYGVNS. This CDR3 reads CASSEYGLTGELFF. In DNA, the CDR3 is TGTGCCAGCAGTGAATATGGGCTCACCGGGGAGCTGTTTTTT.

This clonotype was counted only a few times. The chain combines TRBV6-5 with TRBJ1-2; D not resolved. Trimming took 8 bases from V and 0 from J, leaving 16 bases between them. Looked up from germline, CDR1 is MNHEY and CDR2 is SVGAGI. This CDR3 is built from 15 residues. CDR3 amino acids: CASEGTAASNYGYTF. The CDR3 bases are TGTGCCAGCGAGGGCACCGCCGCGTCTAACTATGGCTACACCTTC.

The chain links TRBV19 to TRBJ2-5; 12 nucleotides line up with TRBD2. This CDR3 is 15 amino acids long. Germline CDR1 reads LNHDA; CDR2 reads SQIVND (reference sequence). The V and J ends lost 4 bases and 7 bases, in that order; junction bases with no gene match: 7. The CDR3 nucleotides read TGTGCCAGTAGTAGACTAGCGGGAGAGAGTGGGACCCAGTACTTC. Residues: CASSRLAGESGTQYF.

Here the CDR3 reads CASSQEGISYEQYF. In DNA, the CDR3 is TGTGCCAGCAGCCAAGAAGGGATCTCCTACGAGCAGTACTTC. This chain uses TRBV3-1 with TRBJ2-7; D call uncertain. The CDR3 length is 14 residues. Germline CDR1 LGHDT, CDR2 YNNKEL (reference sequence). Trimming left V 0 bases short and J 0 bases short, with 6 bases between.

This clonotype showed up just a few times. The chain combines TRBV7-3 with TRBJ2-2; D is perhaps TRBD2 (5 bases). The germline gives CDR1 SGHTA, CDR2 FQGTGA. V was shortened by 1 base and J by 7 bases, with 22 bases between the two germline ends. This CDR3 region has 18 residues. The CDR3 sequence: CASSLRANLGASDGELFF. The CDR3 DNA follows: TGTGCCAGCAGCTTAAGAGCTAACCTGGGAGCTTCCGACGGGGAGCTGTTTTTT.